This T cell receptor beta chain was sequenced during a study of shared clonotypes between healthy human individuals. Sorted-subset replicate PCRs used roughly 180 ng DNA, about 30,000 T cell genomes. Assay: immunoSEQ multiplex PCR; the TCRdb copy retains only in-frame clones and omits some. The table shows roughly 2,000,000 clones, with around 95% occurring only once. CD45RO negativity and positive selection for CCR7 defined naive CD8 cells, a population that excluded terminally differentiated effector memory CD45RA+ cells. Caucasian adults residing in Nashville, Tennessee made up all the donors. For this clone: Its target is unknown.

General study points: The low donor count limited represented genetic and exposure-history diversity. Larger estimated richness was generally seen in naive subsets than in memory subsets.

This sequence was found in a man younger than 35 in good health. Some clones in this sample may be carry-over from other donors' samples. What was sequenced was naive CD8+ T cells from PBMCs.

The CDR3 bases are TGTGCCAGCAGCGAAACTAGCGGGACCTACGAGCAGTACTTC. Protein product: CASSETSGTYEQYF. This chain connects TRBV13 to TRBJ2-7; TRBD2 agrees at 10 bases. CDR3 length equals 14 residues. V shed 5 bases, J shed 2 bases, and the junction held 3 bases outside the gene matches. The germline V gene has CDR1 PRHDT and CDR2 FYEKMQ (reference sequence).